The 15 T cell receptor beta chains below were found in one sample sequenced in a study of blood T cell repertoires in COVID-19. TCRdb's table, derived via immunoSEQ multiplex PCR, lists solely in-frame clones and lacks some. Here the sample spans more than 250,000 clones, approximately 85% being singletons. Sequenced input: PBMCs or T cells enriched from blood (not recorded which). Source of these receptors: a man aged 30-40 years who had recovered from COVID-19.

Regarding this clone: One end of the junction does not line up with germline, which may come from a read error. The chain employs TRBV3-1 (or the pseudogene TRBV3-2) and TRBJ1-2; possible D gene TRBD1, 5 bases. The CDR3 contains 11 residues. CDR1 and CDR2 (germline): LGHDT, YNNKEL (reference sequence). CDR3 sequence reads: CASSGGRADAF. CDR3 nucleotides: TGTGCCAGCAGCGGGGGGAGGGCTGACGCCTTC.

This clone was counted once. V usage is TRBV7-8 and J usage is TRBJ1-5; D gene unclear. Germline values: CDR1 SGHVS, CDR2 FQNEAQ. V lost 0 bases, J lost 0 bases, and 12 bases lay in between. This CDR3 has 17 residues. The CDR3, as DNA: TGTGCCAGCAGCTTAGCGCGGGCCGCTTATAGCAATCAGCCCCAGCATTTT. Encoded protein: CASSLARAAYSNQPQHF.

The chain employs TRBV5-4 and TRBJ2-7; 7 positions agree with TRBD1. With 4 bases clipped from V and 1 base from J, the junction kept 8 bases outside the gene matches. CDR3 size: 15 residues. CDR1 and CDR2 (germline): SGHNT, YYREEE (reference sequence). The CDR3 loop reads CASSSRQGFSYEQYF. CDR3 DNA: TGTGCCAGCAGCAGCCGACAGGGATTTTCCTACGAGCAGTACTTC.

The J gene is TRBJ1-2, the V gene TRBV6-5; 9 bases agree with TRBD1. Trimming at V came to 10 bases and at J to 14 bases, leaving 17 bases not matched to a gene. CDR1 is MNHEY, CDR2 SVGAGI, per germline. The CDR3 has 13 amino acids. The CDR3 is CATYEPGQGTGTF. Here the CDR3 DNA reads TGTGCCACGTACGAACCGGGACAGGGAACAGGGACCTTC.

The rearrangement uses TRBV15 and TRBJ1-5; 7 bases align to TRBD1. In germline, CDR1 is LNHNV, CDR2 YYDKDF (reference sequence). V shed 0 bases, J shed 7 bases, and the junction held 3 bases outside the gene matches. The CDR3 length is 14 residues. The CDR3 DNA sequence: TGTGCCACCAGCAGAGATGGGACAGCCCAGCCCCAGCATTTT. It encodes CATSRDGTAQPQHF.

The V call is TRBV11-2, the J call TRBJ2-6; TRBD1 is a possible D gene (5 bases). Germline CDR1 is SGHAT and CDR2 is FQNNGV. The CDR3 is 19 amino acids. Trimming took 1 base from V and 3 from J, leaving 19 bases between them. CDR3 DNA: TGTGCCAGCAGCTTAGCCGTAGGCCAAAGGGGTCTTGGGGCCAACGTCCTGACTTTC. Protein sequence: CASSLAVGQRGLGANVLTF.

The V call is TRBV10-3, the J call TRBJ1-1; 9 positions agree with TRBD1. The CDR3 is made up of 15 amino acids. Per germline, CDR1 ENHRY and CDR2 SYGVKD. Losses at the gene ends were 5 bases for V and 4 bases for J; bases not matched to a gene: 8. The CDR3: CAISWSLTGGTEAFF. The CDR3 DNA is TGTGCCATCAGTTGGTCGTTGACAGGGGGCACTGAAGCTTTCTTT.

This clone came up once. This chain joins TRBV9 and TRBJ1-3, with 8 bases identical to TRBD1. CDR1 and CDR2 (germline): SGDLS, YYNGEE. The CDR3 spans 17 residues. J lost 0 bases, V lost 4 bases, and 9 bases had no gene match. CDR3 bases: TGTGCCAGCAGCCCACGGACAGGGACCATCTCTGGAAACACCATATATTTT. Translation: CASSPRTGTISGNTIYF.

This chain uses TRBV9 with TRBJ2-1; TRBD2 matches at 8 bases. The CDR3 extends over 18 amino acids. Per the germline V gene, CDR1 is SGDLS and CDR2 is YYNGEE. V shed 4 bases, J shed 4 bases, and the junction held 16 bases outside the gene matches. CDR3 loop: CASSPRGSGAGRYNEQFF. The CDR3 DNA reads TGTGCCAGCAGCCCCCGGGGTAGCGGGGCCGGTCGGTACAATGAGCAGTTCTTC.

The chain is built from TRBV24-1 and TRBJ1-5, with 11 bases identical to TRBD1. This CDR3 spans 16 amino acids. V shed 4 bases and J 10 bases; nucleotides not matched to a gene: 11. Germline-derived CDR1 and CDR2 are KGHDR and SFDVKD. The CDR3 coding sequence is TGTGCCACCAGTGACTCTAGGACAGGGGGCTTTGGACCCCAGCATTTT. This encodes CATSDSRTGGFGPQHF.

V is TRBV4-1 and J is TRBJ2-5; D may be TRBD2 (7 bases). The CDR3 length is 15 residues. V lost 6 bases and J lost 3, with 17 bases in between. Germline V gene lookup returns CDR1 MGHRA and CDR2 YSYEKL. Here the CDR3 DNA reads TGCGCCAGCAGGCCAGGGGCTAGCGGTAAAGAGACCCAGTACTTC. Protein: CASRPGASGKETQYF.

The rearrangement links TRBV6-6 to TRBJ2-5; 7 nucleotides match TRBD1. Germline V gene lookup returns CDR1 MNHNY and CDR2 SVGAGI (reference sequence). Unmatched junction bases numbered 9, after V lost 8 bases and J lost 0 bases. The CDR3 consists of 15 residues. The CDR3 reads CASGYTRGYQETQYF. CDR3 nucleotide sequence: TGTGCCAGCGGGTATACCAGGGGGTACCAAGAGACCCAGTACTTC.

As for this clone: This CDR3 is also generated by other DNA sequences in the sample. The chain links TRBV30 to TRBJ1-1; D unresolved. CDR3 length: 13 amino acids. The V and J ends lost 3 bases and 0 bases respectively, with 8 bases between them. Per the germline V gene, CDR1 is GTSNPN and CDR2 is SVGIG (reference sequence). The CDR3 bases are TGTGCCTGGAGCCTCAGTTTGAACACTGAAGCTTTCTTT. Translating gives CAWSLSLNTEAFF.

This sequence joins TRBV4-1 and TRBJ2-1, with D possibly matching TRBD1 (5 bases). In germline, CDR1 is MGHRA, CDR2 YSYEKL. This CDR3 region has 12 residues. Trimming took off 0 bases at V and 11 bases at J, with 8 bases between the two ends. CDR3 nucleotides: TGCGCCAGCAGCCAAGACAGGGTAAAGCAGTTCTTC. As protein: CASSQDRVKQFF.

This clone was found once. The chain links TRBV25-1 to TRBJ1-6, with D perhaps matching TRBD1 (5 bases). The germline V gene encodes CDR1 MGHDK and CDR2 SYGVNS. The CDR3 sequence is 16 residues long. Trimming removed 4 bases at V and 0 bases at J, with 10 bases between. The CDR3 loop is CASSAGGTSYNSPLHF. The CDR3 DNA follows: TGTGCCAGCAGTGCCGGGGGGACCTCCTATAATTCACCCCTCCACTTT.